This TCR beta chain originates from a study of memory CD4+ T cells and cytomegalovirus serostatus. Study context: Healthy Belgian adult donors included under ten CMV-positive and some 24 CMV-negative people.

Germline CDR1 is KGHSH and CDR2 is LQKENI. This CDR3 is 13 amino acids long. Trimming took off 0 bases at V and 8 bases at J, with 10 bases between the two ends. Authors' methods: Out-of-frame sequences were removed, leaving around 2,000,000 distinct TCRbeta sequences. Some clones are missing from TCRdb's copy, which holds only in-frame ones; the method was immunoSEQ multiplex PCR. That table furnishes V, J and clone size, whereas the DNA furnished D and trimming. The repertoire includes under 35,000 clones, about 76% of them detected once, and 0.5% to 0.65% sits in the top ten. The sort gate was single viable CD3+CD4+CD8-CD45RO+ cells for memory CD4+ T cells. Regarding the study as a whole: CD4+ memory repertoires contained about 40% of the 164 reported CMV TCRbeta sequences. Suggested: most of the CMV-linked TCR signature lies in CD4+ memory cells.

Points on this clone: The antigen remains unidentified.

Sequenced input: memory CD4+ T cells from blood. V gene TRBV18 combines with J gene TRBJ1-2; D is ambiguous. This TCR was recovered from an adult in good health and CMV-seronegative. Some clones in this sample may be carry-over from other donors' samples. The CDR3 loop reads CASSPPADWGYTF. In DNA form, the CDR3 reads TGTGCCAGCTCACCACCTGCGGACTGGGGCTACACCTTC.